This TCR beta chain was documented in a study of preoperative IRX-2 immunotherapy in early breast cancer (dated by TCRdb to between 2018 and 2021). The CDR1 and CDR2 encoded by the germline V gene (reference sequence) are LNHNV and YYDKDF. CDR3 length: 17 amino acids, cysteine to phenylalanine. Here the CDR3 DNA is all that survives: 51 bases in frame from base 1. Trimming accounts for 2 bases at V and 2 bases at J, while the number of junction bases matched to no gene is 6. The label giving this sample's treatment or condition can be read as: preoperative locoregional IRX-2 cytokine immunotherapy. The samples were obtained from a phase Ib study that tested preoperative, locoregional IRX-2 cytokine immunotherapy designed to prime immune responses. Before surgery, IRX-2 was given to the donors, who were patients with early-stage breast cancer. As regards this clone: It lacks a known antigen. Base qualities are not at hand, and no much larger clone is one base apart.

Libraries came from the immunoSEQ multiplex PCR assay. What TCRdb holds here is the immuneACCESS table cut down to in-frame rearrangements. Part of the clones is not present; checked against another copy, under half of the missing clones reflect an unresolved V gene, and the others are unexplained. The sample profile shows roughly 40,000 clones; around three quarters of them were found once. The ten largest make up approximately 1.1% of the sample. The sequencing used tumor tissue, collected after IRX-2 immunotherapy. This TCR was recovered from a human donor with breast cancer. Recombination linked TRBV15 to TRBJ2-2, and TRBD1 matches 9 of the central bases. The DNA sequence is as follows: TGTGCCACCAGCAGACCTCCGGGACAGGGTAACACCGGGGAGCTGTTTTTT. Its translation reads: CATSRPPGQGNTGELFF.